These 28 T cell receptor beta chains originate from one sample sequenced in a study of blood T cells in healthy people across ages. Sample-barcoded 5' priming and a J-beta primer mix drove a second PCR of about 6 to 12 cycles. MiXCR, applied by TCRdb to the 5' RACE reads, yields one record per CDR3 protein. The data contain roughly 830,000 distinct CDR3 sequences, 60% to 80% of them singletons. The sequencing input was blood. The receptors were gathered from a man aged 25-45 years in good health.

This clonotype was detected only once. The chain recombines TRBV27 with TRBJ1-2; the D gene is possibly TRBD1 (5 bases). Trimming took off 5 bases at V and 6 bases at J, with 16 bases between the two ends. There are 14 residues in the CDR3. From germline, CDR1 is MNHEY and CDR2 SMNVEV (reference sequence). This CDR3 reads CASSPGPIGDGYTF. In DNA, the CDR3 is TGTGCCAGCAGTCCGGGACCTATAGGGGATGGCTACACCTTC.

The chain is built from TRBV7-2 and TRBJ2-1; 8 bases align to TRBD2. J was trimmed by 6 bases and V by 0 bases; bases with no gene match: 4. The CDR3 spans 15 residues. CDR1 SGHTA and CDR2 FQGNSA come from the germline V gene. The DNA for the CDR3 is TGTGCCAGCAGCTTAGCGGCGGGGGGTCGCAATGAGCAGTTCTTC. Translating gives CASSLAAGGRNEQFF.

This clonotype occurred once. The V and J genes are TRBV9 and TRBJ2-7; tentatively, D is TRBD2 (7 bases). V was cut by 1 base and J by 6 bases, with 20 bases left in between. The CDR3 loop spans 16 amino acids. Germline V gives CDR1 SGDLS, CDR2 YYNGEE. CDR3 amino acids: CASSVRLGGGPGEQYF. The DNA of the CDR3 is TGTGCCAGCAGCGTAAGGTTGGGGGGGGGCCCTGGCGAGCAGTACTTC.

This chain links TRBV7-3 with TRBJ2-3; a possible D gene is TRBD2 (7 bases). Looked up from germline, CDR1 is SGHTA and CDR2 is FQGTGA. The CDR3 sequence is 15 residues long. The ends were cut back, 5 bases at V and 5 bases at J, with 17 bases in the middle. This CDR3 reads CASSTNPGGRDTQYF. The CDR3 bases are TGTGCCAGCAGCACTAACCCGGGGGGCAGAGATACGCAGTATTTT.

V and J are TRBV6-2 or TRBV6-3 and TRBJ2-1, with a possible D match to TRBD2 (7 bases). Trimming took off 5 bases at V and 10 bases at J, with 30 bases between the two ends. The CDR3 covers 18 residues. The V gene's germline CDR1 is MNHEY and CDR2 SVGEGT. Written as DNA, the CDR3 is TGTGCCAGCAGTCCTCCCAACCGCGGGGGCCCCCGTTTGAGAGAGCAGTTCTTC. Its protein product is CASSPPNRGGPRLREQFF.

V is TRBV5-1 and J is TRBJ2-2; tentatively, D is TRBD1 (6 bases). This CDR3 has 15 amino acids. From germline, CDR1 is SGHRS and CDR2 YFSETQ. The germline V and J ends were trimmed by 3 bases and 0 bases, with 9 bases remaining between them. CDR3 nucleotide sequence: TGCGCCAGCAGCTACACAGGGTCGAACACCGGGGAGCTGTTTTTT. This sequence encodes CASSYTGSNTGELFF.

The V call is TRBV24-1, the J call TRBJ2-1; 9 bases map to TRBD1. With V trimmed by 7 bases and J by 3 bases, 9 bases remained unmatched. CDR3 length equals 16 residues. Germline CDR1 KGHDR, CDR2 SFDVKD. Written as DNA, the CDR3 is TGTGCCACCAGACCTTCCGGGACAGGGAGCTACAATGAGCAGTTCTTC. It specifies CATRPSGTGSYNEQFF.

This clonotype appeared a few times. V and J are TRBV7-9 and TRBJ1-6; D unclear. Germline CDR1 and CDR2: SEHNR and FQNEAQ (reference sequence). The CDR3 is made up of 15 amino acids. V gave up 5 bases and J gave up 12 bases, with 20 bases separating them. The CDR3 here is CASSPGVRRRGPLHF. CDR3 coding DNA: TGTGCCAGCAGCCCCGGGGTCAGGAGGCGTGGACCCCTCCACTTT.

J is TRBJ2-3 and V is TRBV20-1; D remains unclear. V was shortened by 1 base and J by 2 bases, with 10 bases between the two germline ends. Per germline, CDR1 DFQATT and CDR2 SNEGSKA (reference sequence). This CDR3 is 14 amino acids long. CDR3 DNA: TGCAGTGCTAGAGTATTCGGAAACACAGATACGCAGTATTTT. Translation: CSARVFGNTDTQYF.

The V gene is TRBV11-1, the J gene TRBJ2-3; a weak D match, TRBD2 (6 bases). The ends were cut back, 4 bases at V and 2 bases at J, with 19 bases in the middle. Germline V gives CDR1 SGHAT, CDR2 FQDESV (reference sequence). CDR3 size: 17 residues. The DNA of the CDR3 is TGTGCCAGCAGCTGGACCGGGACTCATACAGTCACAGATACGCAGTATTTT. Translated, it gives CASSWTGTHTVTDTQYF.

The chain employs TRBV7-9 and TRBJ1-4, with D unresolved. Trimming took off 0 bases at V and 8 bases at J, with 7 bases between the two ends. Germline V lookup: CDR1 SEHNR, CDR2 FQNEAQ (reference sequence). The CDR3 consists of 13 residues. CDR3 nucleotide sequence: TGTGCCAGCAGCTTAGCGGCGGTCGAAAAACTGTTTTTT. Its protein product is CASSLAAVEKLFF.

This chain connects TRBV5-1 to TRBJ2-7; a weak D match, TRBD1 (7 bases). TRBJ2-5 explains the end of the DNA better; the J call may be wrong. CDR1 is SGHRS, CDR2 YFSETQ, per germline. The length of the CDR3 is 14 residues. The CDR3 nucleotides are TGCGCCACCACCGAGGAGGGGGCGTGGGAGACCCAGTACTTC. Translation: CATTEEGAWETQYF.

The chain recombines TRBV20-1 with TRBJ2-6, with D possibly matching TRBD1 (5 bases). Germline values: CDR1 DFQATT, CDR2 SNEGSKA (reference sequence). CDR3 length equals 18 residues. The V end was cut by 4 bases, the J end by 0 bases, with 19 bases between. CDR3 nucleotide sequence: TGCAGTGCTAACCGGCCCCAGGGTTCTGTCTCTGGGGCCAACGTCCTGACTTTC. It encodes CSANRPQGSVSGANVLTF.

This chain connects TRBV7-9 to TRBJ1-6, with D unresolved. The CDR3 runs 17 residues. Germline assignment: CDR1 SEHNR and CDR2 FQNEAQ (reference sequence). Trimming removed 5 bases at V and 7 bases at J, with 21 bases between. The DNA of the CDR3 is TGTGCCAGCAGCACACACGACCTTGAGGGAGCCAATTCACCCCTCCACTTT. This gives the protein CASSTHDLEGANSPLHF.

The chain has TRBV6-2 or TRBV6-3 and TRBJ2-7, with no clear D. From germline, CDR1 is MNHEY and CDR2 SVGEGT. The V and J ends lost 0 bases and 2 bases respectively, with 14 bases between them. The CDR3 extends over 16 amino acids. CDR3 sequence reads: CASSYSSPGRTYEQYF. Here the CDR3 DNA reads TGTGCCAGCAGTTACTCGAGTCCCGGACGGACCTACGAGCAGTACTTC.

This clonotype was observed a few times. The V gene is TRBV7-9, the J gene TRBJ1-2; D is unresolved. Trimming removed 3 bases from V and 6 bases from J, with 14 bases in between. There are 14 residues in the CDR3. CDR1 and CDR2 from the germline V gene are SEHNR and FQNEAQ (reference sequence). CDR3 sequence (DNA): TGTGCCAGCAGCTTCGTCTCCACTAGGAATGGCTACACCTTC. Translated, it gives CASSFVSTRNGYTF.

This clonotype was seen a few times. The chain links TRBV7-2 to TRBJ1-5; D uncertain. Germline V gene sequence: CDR1 SGHTA, CDR2 FQGNSA. With 7 bases removed from V and 1 base from J, the gap between germline ends came to 14 bases. This CDR3 contains 15 residues. CDR3 sequence (DNA): TGTGCCAGCACCTTGTCTGGCGGGAGCAATCAGCCCCAGCATTTT. This encodes CASTLSGGSNQPQHF. The variable domain in full, completed from reference TRBV7-2 and TRBJ1-5, reads GAGVSQSPSNKVTEKGKDVELRCDPISGHTALYWYRQSLGQGLEFLIYFQGNSAPDKSGLPSDRFSAERTGGSVSTLTIQRTQQEDSAVYLCASTLSGGSNQPQHFGDGTRLSIL.

The V gene is TRBV4-3, the J gene TRBJ2-3; weak D call: TRBD2 (6 bases). There are 17 residues in the CDR3. Germline V CDR1 and CDR2: LGHNA, YSLEER. With 0 bases removed from V and 2 bases from J, the gap between germline ends came to 15 bases. The CDR3 loop reads CASSQEGRGAFTDTQYF. CDR3 nucleotide sequence: TGCGCCAGCAGCCAAGAAGGGCGCGGGGCCTTCACAGATACGCAGTATTTT.

This sequence joins TRBV7-9 and TRBJ2-7; D possibly corresponds to TRBD2 (5 bases). The CDR3 spans 15 residues. Germline lookup yields CDR1 SEHNR and CDR2 FQNEAQ (reference sequence). Trimming stripped 5 bases from V and 7 bases from J, with 21 bases between. DNA of the CDR3: TGTGCCAGCAGCCCCCCCGGGGTTAGTGGGTTTGAGCAGTACTTC. As protein: CASSPPGVSGFEQYF.

This clonotype has a handful of counts. The CDR3: CASSQRTASYEQYF. The CDR3 DNA sequence: TGCGCCAGCAGCCAGCGGACAGCTTCCTACGAGCAGTACTTC. This chain joins TRBV4-3 and TRBJ2-7; perhaps TRBD1 as D (6 bases). Per the germline V gene, CDR1 is LGHNA and CDR2 is YSLEER. V was pared by 3 bases and J by 1 base, with 10 bases between. CDR3 length: 14 amino acids.

This clonotype turned up a few times. The chain has TRBV29-1 and TRBJ1-1; no reliable D call. Trimming took off 2 bases at V and 1 base at J, with 11 bases between the two ends. CDR3 size: 14 residues. The germline V gene encodes CDR1 SQVTM and CDR2 ANQGSEA. The CDR3 DNA reads as TGCAGCGTTGAAACAGCCCTAAGGAACACTGAAGCTTTCTTT. Translation gives CSVETALRNTEAFF.

This chain uses TRBV28 with TRBJ2-5, with a tentative D call TRBD2 (6 bases). CDR1 and CDR2 (germline): MDHEN, SYDVKM. Trimming pared 3 bases from V and 11 bases from J, leaving 19 bases between. The CDR3 has 14 amino acids. The CDR3 loop is CASSFDFGGGEQYF. CDR3 nucleotides: TGTGCCAGCAGTTTCGATTTCGGGGGTGGGGAGCAGTACTTC. The full variable domain, rest sourced from reference TRBV28 and TRBJ2-5, is DVKVTQSSRYLVKRTGEKVFLECVQDMDHENMFWYRQDPGLGLRLIYFSYDVKMKEKGDIPEGYSVSREKKERFSLILESASTNQTSMYLCASSFDFGGGEQYFGPGTRLLVL.

This clonotype was seen many times. This chain joins TRBV7-3 and TRBJ2-1; 7 positions agree with TRBD1. The junction had 3 bases not matched to a gene; V was cut back by 5 bases and J by 5 bases. The germline V gene encodes CDR1 SGHTA and CDR2 FQGTGA. The CDR3 is made up of 13 amino acids. For the CDR3, the DNA is TGTGCCAGCAGCCCAACAGGGGACAATGAGCAGTTCTTC. Encoded protein: CASSPTGDNEQFF. Full variable domain (outside the CDR3, taken from reference TRBV7-3 and TRBJ2-1): GAGVSQTPSNKVTEKGKYVELRCDPISGHTALYWYRQSLGQGPEFLIYFQGTGAADDSGLPNDRFFAVRPEGSVSTLKIQRTERGDSAVYLCASSPTGDNEQFFGPGTRLTVL.

In its sample, this clonotype was seen a few times. This chain joins TRBV24-1 and TRBJ2-1; D remains ambiguous. Trimming pared 0 bases from V and 5 bases from J, leaving 4 bases between. From germline, CDR1 is KGHDR and CDR2 SFDVKD. This CDR3 contains 13 residues. The CDR3: CATSDLTNNEQFF. CDR3 DNA sequence: TGTGCCACCAGTGATTTGACAAACAATGAGCAGTTCTTC.

The V call is TRBV18, the J call TRBJ1-2; TRBD1 matches 10 bases. Germline lookup yields CDR1 KGHSH and CDR2 LQKENI. This CDR3 is 17 amino acids long. The V and J ends lost 2 bases and 4 bases, in that order; junction bases with no gene match: 10. The CDR3 DNA follows: TGTGCCAGCTCACCAATTCCCGGGACAGGGGCTTCCTATGGCTACACCTTC. It specifies CASSPIPGTGASYGYTF.

This clonotype was observed a handful of times. The chain recombines TRBV5-1 with TRBJ2-7, with D uncertain. This CDR3 contains 13 residues. V was cut by 0 bases and J by 3 bases, with 7 bases left in between. CDR1 SGHRS and CDR2 YFSETQ come from the germline V gene. Written as DNA, the CDR3 is TGCGCCAGCAGCTTGGCGATTAACTACGAGCAGTACTTC. Its protein product is CASSLAINYEQYF.

The rearrangement links TRBV3-1 to TRBJ2-1; D may be TRBD2 (5 bases). Trimming shortened V by 4 bases and J by 3 bases, and 13 bases separated the two germline ends. Germline V CDR1 and CDR2: LGHDT, YNNKEL (reference sequence). The CDR3 extends over 15 amino acids. The CDR3 reads CASSPRRADYNEQFF. CDR3 bases: TGTGCCAGCAGCCCCCGACGAGCGGACTACAATGAGCAGTTCTTC.

This sequence joins TRBV4-3 and TRBJ2-4; TRBD1 or TRBD2 may be the D gene (5 bases each). The better agreement between TRBJ2-7 and the DNA end casts doubt on the J call. Germline CDR1 and CDR2: LGHNA and YSLEER. This CDR3 is built from 15 residues. The CDR3 DNA is TGCGCCAGCAGCCAAGAGGATGGGACCTTCTACGAGCAGTACTTC. Amino acid sequence: CASSQEDGTFYEQYF.